This T cell receptor (beta chain) was recorded in a study of PD-L1 blockade in urothelial cancer. Looking at the study overall: The patients' atezolizumab therapy, 1,200 mg intravenously every 3 weeks, started in 2014. Analysis of the blood was performed 3 weeks (second dose) and 6 weeks after treatment start.

Study outcomes and limitations: When pretreatment blood TCR clonality was below the median, it predicted better survival.

CDR3 length: 16 residues. CDR1 is SGHRS and CDR2 is YFSETQ in the germline V gene. The ends lost 0 bases at V and 10 bases at J; junction bases unmatched: 7. This clone showed up just once. Its antigen is undetermined. Method: immunoSEQ multiplex PCR; TCRdb's copy keeps in-frame clones and lacks some. This sample has 60,000 or so clones, with 65% to 90% found just once. Sample time point: pretreatment peripheral blood. The clonotype was recovered from a man between 70 and 80 years old with urothelial cancer. The material was PBMCs, obtained around atezolizumab (anti-PD-L1) treatment. The chain is built from TRBV5-1 and TRBJ2-1, with 13 bases identical to TRBD2. CDR3 in amino acids: CASSLGGTSGIGEQFF. The CDR3 nucleotides are TGCGCCAGCAGCTTGGGTGGGACTAGCGGGATCGGGGAGCAGTTCTTC.